This T cell receptor beta chain was identified during a study of radiotherapy plus CTLA-4 blockade in lung cancer. Study information: Objective responses arose in approximately 19% of patients, and 25% to 35% experienced disease control.

This CDR3 is built from 12 residues. The V end lost 2 bases, the J end lost 6 bases, and 4 bases lay between the germline ends. Germline-derived CDR1 and CDR2 are MDHEN and SYDVKM. Sequenced by immunoSEQ multiplex PCR; TCRdb stores in-frame clones only, minus some. The data contain 25,000 to 35,000 clones, roughly three quarters of them seen just once; the ten biggest clones take up over 15%. This TCR was recovered from a human donor with non-small cell lung cancer that progressed on radiotherapy plus ipilimumab. Sequenced here: peripheral blood, sampled from a patient treated with radiotherapy plus ipilimumab. The V call is TRBV28, the J call TRBJ2-2; D uncertain. CDR3 sequence reads: CASSLGPGELFF. CDR3 coding DNA: TGTGCCAGCAGTTTAGGACCCGGGGAGCTGTTTTTT.